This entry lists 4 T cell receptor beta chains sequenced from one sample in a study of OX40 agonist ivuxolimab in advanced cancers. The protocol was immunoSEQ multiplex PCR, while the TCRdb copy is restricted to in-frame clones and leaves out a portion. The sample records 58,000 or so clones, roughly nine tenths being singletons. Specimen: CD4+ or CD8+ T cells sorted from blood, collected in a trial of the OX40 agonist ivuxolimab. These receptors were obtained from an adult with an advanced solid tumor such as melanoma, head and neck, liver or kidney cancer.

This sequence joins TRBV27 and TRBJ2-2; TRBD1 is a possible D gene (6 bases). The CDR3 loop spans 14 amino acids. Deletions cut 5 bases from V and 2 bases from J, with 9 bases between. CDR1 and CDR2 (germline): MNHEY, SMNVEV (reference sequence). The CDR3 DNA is TGTGCCAGCAGTCCGGGGACAAACACCGGGGAGCTGTTTTTT. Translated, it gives CASSPGTNTGELFF.

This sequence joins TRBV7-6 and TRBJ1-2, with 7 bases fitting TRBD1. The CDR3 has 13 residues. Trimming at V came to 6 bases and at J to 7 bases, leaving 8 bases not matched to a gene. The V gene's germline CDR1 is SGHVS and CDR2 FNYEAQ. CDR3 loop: CASSSTGVSGYTF. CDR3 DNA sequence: TGTGCCAGCAGTTCAACAGGGGTGTCTGGCTACACCTTC. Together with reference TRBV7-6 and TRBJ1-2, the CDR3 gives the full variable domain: GAGVSQSPRYKVTKRGQDVALRCDPISGHVSLYWYRQALGQGPEFLTYFNYEAQQDKSGLPNDRFSAERPEGSISTLTIQRTEQRDSAMYRCASSSTGVSGYTFGSGTRLTVV.

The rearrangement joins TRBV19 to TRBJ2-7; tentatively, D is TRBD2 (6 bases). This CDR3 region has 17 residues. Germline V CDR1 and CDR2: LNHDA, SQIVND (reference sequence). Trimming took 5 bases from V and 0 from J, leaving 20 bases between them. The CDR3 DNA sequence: TGTGCCAGTAGTCCACCAACCGGGACTGCGAGCTCCTACGAGCAGTACTTC. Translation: CASSPPTGTASSYEQYF.

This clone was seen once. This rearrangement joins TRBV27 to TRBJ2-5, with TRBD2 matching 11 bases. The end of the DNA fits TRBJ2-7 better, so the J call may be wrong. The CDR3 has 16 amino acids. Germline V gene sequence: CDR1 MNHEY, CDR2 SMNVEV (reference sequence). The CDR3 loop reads CASMVPATSGSDEQYF. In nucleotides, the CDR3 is TGTGCCAGCATGGTACCCGCAACTAGCGGGAGCGACGAGCAGTACTTC.